The 27 T cell receptor beta chains reported below all come from one sample, sequenced in a study of T cells in women clearing cervical HPV infection. The assay was immunoSEQ multiplex PCR, and TCRdb's table has in-frame clones only and misses some. In total, the table holds tens of thousands of clones. The sequencing input was blood buffy coat. The receptors were gathered from a woman between 18 and 70 years old with a cervical HPV16 infection that either progressed to CIN3+ or cleared (not recorded which).

About this clone: The read falls 3 residues short of the CDR3 end, and the missing part is taken from the germline J gene. The rearrangement links TRBV2 to TRBJ2-2; tentative D call: TRBD1 (5 bases). V lost 3 bases and J 6 bases, leaving 14 bases between the germline ends. This CDR3 contains 15 residues. Germline V gene lookup returns CDR1 SNHLY and CDR2 FYNNEI. The CDR3 here is CASSEAGWGSGELFF. The covered CDR3 bases are TGTGCCAGCAGTGAGGCAGGGTGGGGATCCGGGGAG.

CDR3 in amino acids: CASSTGTPNTGELFF. CDR3 DNA (partial): TGTGCCAGTAGTACCGGGACTCCGAACACCGGGGAG. The chain uses TRBV19 and TRBJ2-2; maybe TRBD2 (6 bases). Read data end 3 residues before the CDR3 end; the end is taken from the germline J gene. Germline CDR1 reads LNHDA; CDR2 reads SQIVND (reference sequence). This CDR3 contains 15 residues. V lost 4 bases and J lost 0, with 9 bases in between.

Details on this clone: The CDR3 end lies 3 residues beyond the end of the read and is filled in from the germline J gene. V gene TRBV19 combines with J gene TRBJ2-7; D is possibly TRBD1 (5 bases). The CDR3 loop spans 14 amino acids. Trimming stripped 0 bases from V and 1 base from J, with 7 bases between. Germline V gene lookup returns CDR1 LNHDA and CDR2 SQIVND (reference sequence). The CDR3 region is CASSIEAGSYEQYF. Partial CDR3 DNA: TGTGCCAGTAGTATAGAGGCAGGGTCCTACGAG.

Regarding this clone: Sequencing ends 3 residues short of the CDR3 end; the germline J gene provides the rest. The genes are TRBV7-9 and TRBJ2-2; D is possibly TRBD1 (6 bases). There are 15 residues in the CDR3. Trimming removed 5 bases at V and 2 bases at J, with 12 bases between. Germline-derived CDR1 and CDR2 are SEHNR and FQNEAQ (reference sequence). The part of the CDR3 DNA that was read is TGTGCCAGCAGCCCAGGGGTCGTTAACACCGGGGAG. It is translated as CASSPGVVNTGE. The complete CDR3 reads CASSPGVVNTGELFF.

A word on this clone: The read ends 3 residues before the CDR3 terminus; that terminus is restored from the germline J gene. This chain connects TRBV7-2 to TRBJ1-2; D is perhaps TRBD1 (5 bases). The CDR3 is 13 residues long. V gave up 2 bases and J gave up 6 bases, with 10 bases separating them. Germline assignment: CDR1 SGHTA and CDR2 FQGNSA. The covered CDR3 bases are TGTGCCAGCAGCTTATCAGGGTATGATGGC. Translated, it gives CASSLSGYDG. The whole CDR3 sequence reads CASSLSGYDGYTF.

To note about this clone: The read stops 3 residues short of the end of the CDR3; the missing end is completed from the germline J gene. The J gene is TRBJ2-1, the V gene TRBV13; 14 bases agree with TRBD2. Germline trimming cut 5 bases from V and 0 bases from J; bases unmatched to any gene: 12. Germline assignment: CDR1 PRHDT and CDR2 FYEKMQ (reference sequence). The CDR3 consists of 20 residues. CDR3 bases read: TGTGCCAGCAGCCCGGGACTAGCGGGAGATTCTCGAAGCTCCTACAATGAG. Its protein is CASSPGLAGDSRSSYNE. The full CDR3 reads CASSPGLAGDSRSSYNEQFF. Full variable domain (rest looked up from reference TRBV13 and TRBJ2-1): AAGVIQSPRHLIKEKRETATLKCYPIPRHDTVYWYQQGPGQDPQFLISFYEKMQSDKGSIPDRFSAQQFSDYHSELNMSSLELGDSALYFCASSPGLAGDSRSSYNEQFFGPGTRLTVL.

For this clone: Coverage ceases 3 residues before the CDR3 finishes, and the germline J gene fills in the end. The gene calls are TRBV29-1 and TRBJ2-1; possible D gene TRBD2, 7 bases. The V end lost 7 bases, the J end lost 9 bases, and 16 bases lay between the germline ends. Looked up from germline, CDR1 is SQVTM and CDR2 is ANQGSEA. The CDR3 runs 12 residues. CDR3 region: CSAIRGGFEQFF. CDR3 bases read: TGCAGCGCCATAAGGGGGGGCTTTGAG.

Regarding this clone: The read finishes 3 residues shy of the CDR3 end, and the germline J gene is used to complete it. V and J are TRBV6-2 or TRBV6-3 and TRBJ2-5, with 8 bases matching TRBD2. Germline CDR1 and CDR2: MNHEY and SVGEGT. The CDR3 extends over 16 amino acids. After removal of 5 bases from V and 1 base from J, the junction contained 9 bases not matched to a gene. The DNA read from the CDR3 is TGTGCCAGCAGTAGAGGAGGGACTAGAAGCCAAGAGACC. It translates to CASSRGGTRSQET. The full CDR3 is CASSRGGTRSQETQYF.

CDR3 bases read: TGTGCCAGCTCACCAGGGCTAAGGAAAGATGAG. Protein product: CASSPGLRKDE. From start to end, the CDR3 is CASSPGLRKDEQFF. The genes are TRBV18 and TRBJ2-1; D is ambiguous. The CDR3 end is not reached by the read, which stops 3 residues before it; the germline J gene fills it in. The CDR3 is 14 residues long. Trimming left V 2 bases short and J 8 bases short, with 13 bases between. Germline assignment: CDR1 KGHSH and CDR2 LQKENI.

Turning to this clone: The read terminates 3 residues before the CDR3 end, so the remaining end is supplied by the germline J gene. The J gene is TRBJ2-4, the V gene TRBV30, with D possibly being TRBD1 (6 bases). V dropped 1 base and J dropped 6 bases, with 10 bases sitting between them. This CDR3 is built from 13 residues. CDR1 is GTSNPN, CDR2 SVGIG, per germline (reference sequence). CDR3 region: CAWSGLQGNIQYF. The DNA read from the CDR3 is TGTGCCTGGAGTGGCCTACAGGGAAACATT. The full variable domain, completed using reference TRBV30 and TRBJ2-4, is SQTIHQWPATLVQPVGSPLSLECTVEGTSNPNLYWYRQAAGRGLQLLFYSVGIGQISSEVPQNLSASRPQDRQFILSSKKLLLSDSGFYLCAWSGLQGNIQYFGAGTRLSVL.

As concerns this clone: The read gets to within 3 residues of the CDR3 end, and the germline J gene fills in the rest. V usage is TRBV18 and J usage is TRBJ2-3, with 9 bases that match TRBD2. The germline gives CDR1 KGHSH, CDR2 LQKENI. This CDR3 is built from 16 residues. With V trimmed by 0 bases and J by 2 bases, 3 bases remained unmatched. The CDR3 reads CASSPPGLAITDTQYF. The part of the CDR3 DNA that was read is TGTGCCAGCTCACCACCGGGACTAGCAATCACAGATACG.

In the case of this clone: The DNA ends 3 residues before the CDR3 does, and the rest of the CDR3 is filled in from the germline J gene. V and J are TRBV29-1 and TRBJ2-2, with 9 bases identical to TRBD1. CDR3 length: 15 amino acids. V trimming: 6 bases; J trimming: 5 bases; junction bases outside the gene matches: 10. The germline V gene has CDR1 SQVTM and CDR2 ANQGSEA. The CDR3 loop reads CSVASRTGVTGELFF. Partial CDR3 DNA: TGCAGCGTCGCTTCGAGGACAGGGGTTACCGGGGAG.

As concerns this clone: The read stops 3 residues short of the end of the CDR3; the missing end is completed from the germline J gene. This sequence joins TRBV30 and TRBJ2-3, with 8 bases identical to TRBD1. The germline V gene encodes CDR1 GTSNPN and CDR2 SVGIG (reference sequence). CDR3 length: 12 amino acids. The sequenced part of the CDR3 DNA is TGTGCCTTAGGACAGGGCGGAGAGACG. As protein: CALGQGGET. The whole CDR3 protein is CALGQGGETQYF. The full variable domain, its missing parts supplied by reference TRBV30 and TRBJ2-3, is SQTIHQWPATLVQPVGSPLSLECTVEGTSNPNLYWYRQAAGRGLQLLFYSVGIGQISSEVPQNLSASRPQDRQFILSSKKLLLSDSGFYLCALGQGGETQYFGPGTRLTVL.

A note on this clone: The read gets to within 3 residues of the CDR3 end, and the germline J gene fills in the rest. J is TRBJ2-7 and V is TRBV2; D is uncertain. Germline assignment: CDR1 SNHLY and CDR2 FYNNEI. The CDR3 length is 12 residues. With 5 bases removed from V and 4 bases from J, the gap between germline ends came to 9 bases. Incomplete CDR3 DNA: TGTGCCAGCAGTCCTAATCGTTACGAG. Protein: CASSPNRYE. From start to end, the CDR3 is CASSPNRYEQYF.

The chain's CDR3 is CSAPRAGDSYNEQFF. CDR3 DNA (partial): TGCAGTGCTCCGCGCGCAGGGGACTCCTACAATGAG. The chain is built from TRBV20-1 and TRBJ2-1; TRBD1 might be the D (6 bases). The CDR3 end is not reached by the read, which stops 3 residues before it; the germline J gene fills it in. This CDR3 spans 15 amino acids. Deletions cut 5 bases from V and 0 bases from J, with 14 bases between. Looked up from germline, CDR1 is DFQATT and CDR2 is SNEGSKA (reference sequence).

In regard to this clone: With the read ending 3 residues before the CDR3 end, the germline J gene is used to fill in that end. The rearrangement uses TRBV4-1 and TRBJ1-1; a weak D match, TRBD1 (5 bases). Germline V gives CDR1 MGHRA, CDR2 YSYEKL. V was clipped by 3 bases and J by 0 bases, with 11 bases between them. This CDR3 is built from 15 residues. CDR3 protein: CASSQVKGMNTEAFF. CDR3 DNA, as far as it was read: TGCGCCAGCAGCCAGGTTAAGGGGATGAACACTGAA.

On this clone itself: The missing CDR3 end, 3 residues past where the read stops, is filled in from the germline J gene. This rearrangement joins TRBV7-8 to TRBJ2-2; maybe TRBD1 (6 bases). The CDR3 runs to 14 residues. CDR1 is SGHVS and CDR2 is FQNEAQ in the germline V gene. Partial CDR3 DNA: TGTGCCAGCAGCCTGGGACAAAGGGGTTCACCG. Its translation is CASSLGQRGSP. The full CDR3 is CASSLGQRGSPLFF.

About this clone: The sequence runs out 3 residues before the end of the CDR3; the remainder is reconstructed from the germline J gene. This chain connects TRBV4-2 to TRBJ2-5, with a tentative D call TRBD2 (6 bases). V dropped 0 bases and J dropped 1 base, with 12 bases sitting between them. The CDR3 length is 16 residues. Germline CDR1 and CDR2: LGHNA and YNFKEQ. The sequenced CDR3 bases are TGTGCCAGCAGCCAAGAGACTAGAGGTGGCCAAGAGACC. Protein: CASSQETRGGQET. The entire CDR3 is CASSQETRGGQETQYF.

Of note for this clone: The read ends 3 residues before the CDR3 terminus; that terminus is restored from the germline J gene. The chain carries TRBV6-2 or TRBV6-3 and TRBJ2-2; no firm D call. The CDR3 is 12 amino acids. Germline CDR1 and CDR2: MNHEY and SVGEGT. Trimming shortened V by 4 bases and J by 8 bases, and 8 bases separated the two germline ends. CDR3 loop: CASSFFRGELFF. CDR3 bases read: TGTGCCAGCAGTTTCTTCAGGGGGGAG.

On this clone itself: The sequenced fragment ends 3 residues before the CDR3 boundary, so the rest is inferred from the germline J gene. The genes are TRBV4-2 and TRBJ2-6, with D possibly matching TRBD1 (5 bases). With 1 base removed from V and 1 base from J, the gap between germline ends came to 20 bases. Looked up from germline, CDR1 is LGHNA and CDR2 is YNFKEQ. The CDR3 has 20 amino acids. The DNA read from the CDR3 is TGTGCCAGCAGCCAAGGGAGCAGGGAAGTTTGGAAATCTGGGGCCAACGTC. It encodes CASSQGSREVWKSGANV. The complete CDR3 protein is CASSQGSREVWKSGANVLTF.

The sequenced part of the CDR3 DNA is TGTGCCTGGACGGGGACAGGGAGGAAA. Residues: CAWTGTGRK. The full-length CDR3 reads as CAWTGTGRKAFF. The V gene is TRBV30, the J gene TRBJ1-1, with 9 positions matching TRBD1. The CDR3 end falls 3 residues outside the read, so it is completed with the germline J gene. Per the germline V gene, CDR1 is GTSNPN and CDR2 is SVGIG (reference sequence). The CDR3 runs to 12 residues. Drawing the rest from reference TRBV30 and TRBJ1-1, the complete variable domain is SQTIHQWPATLVQPVGSPLSLECTVEGTSNPNLYWYRQAAGRGLQLLFYSVGIGQISSEVPQNLSASRPQDRQFILSSKKLLLSDSGFYLCAWTGTGRKAFFGQGTRLTVV.

On this clone itself: The read falls 3 residues short of the CDR3 end, and the missing part is taken from the germline J gene. This chain connects TRBV5-6 to TRBJ1-1; a possible D gene is TRBD1 (5 bases). V was shortened by 0 bases and J by 7 bases, with 10 bases between the two germline ends. CDR3 size: 13 residues. In germline, CDR1 is SGHDT, CDR2 YYEEEE. This CDR3 reads CASSLANGGEAFF. The part of the CDR3 DNA that was read is TGTGCCAGCAGCTTGGCCAACGGGGGTGAA.

In the case of this clone: The read terminates 3 residues before the CDR3 end, so the remaining end is supplied by the germline J gene. J is TRBJ2-2 and V is TRBV29-1; D possibly matches TRBD1 or TRBD2 (5 bases each). Per the germline V gene, CDR1 is SQVTM and CDR2 is ANQGSEA. The CDR3 consists of 11 residues. The part of the CDR3 DNA that was read is TGCAGCGTATACCAGGGAGAAAAG. Translation: CSVYQGEK. From start to end, the CDR3 is CSVYQGEKLFF.

On this clone itself: The CDR3 extends 3 residues past the end of the read, so its final part is completed from the germline J gene. The chain recombines TRBV7-9 with TRBJ2-5; 13 nucleotides match TRBD2. Germline CDR1 is SEHNR and CDR2 is FQNEAQ (reference sequence). V lost 3 bases to trimming and J lost 3 bases; unmatched junction nucleotides: 1. This CDR3 has 15 amino acids. CDR3 region: CASSLGTSGKETQYF. CDR3 DNA (partial): TGTGCCAGCAGCTTGGGGACTAGCGGGAAAGAGACC.

Details on this clone: The read stops 3 residues short of the end of the CDR3; the missing end is completed from the germline J gene. The V gene is TRBV7-9, the J gene TRBJ2-1, with D possibly TRBD2 on 6 matching bases. The CDR3 spans 15 residues. The V end was cut by 0 bases, the J end by 2 bases, with 8 bases between. Germline assignment: CDR1 SEHNR and CDR2 FQNEAQ (reference sequence). This CDR3 reads CASSLARGTYNEQFF. The sequenced CDR3 bases are TGTGCCAGCAGCTTAGCCCGCGGGACCTACAATGAG.

Comments on this clone: The read is 3 residues too short to cover the CDR3 end, so that end is filled in from the germline J gene. V is TRBV19 and J is TRBJ2-3, with 10 bases that match TRBD1. The trim removed 6 bases at V and 3 bases at J, leaving 6 bases unmatched. The CDR3 is 15 residues long. Germline V CDR1 and CDR2: LNHDA, SQIVND (reference sequence). CDR3 amino acids: CASRGQGTKTDTQYF. CDR3 DNA, as far as it was read: TGTGCCAGTAGGGGACAGGGGACGAAGACAGATACG.

Of note for this clone: The read falls 3 residues short of the CDR3 end, and the missing part is taken from the germline J gene. The rearrangement links TRBV19 to TRBJ2-3; D is unclear. This CDR3 region has 15 residues. The germline gives CDR1 LNHDA, CDR2 SQIVND (reference sequence). The CDR3: CASSISVPSQETQYF. The CDR3 bases that were read are TGTGCCAGTAGTATCAGTGTGCCTAGTCAAGAGACG. Combining the CDR3 with reference TRBV19 and TRBJ2-3 gives the whole variable domain DGGITQSPKYLFRKEGQNVTLSCEQNLNHDAMYWYRQDPGQGLRLIYYSQIVNDFQKGDIAEGYSVSREKKESFPLTVTSAQKNPTAFYLCASSISVPSQETQYFGPGTRLTVL.